This T cell receptor beta chain was recovered during a study of CD8 T cells in Susac syndrome. The CDR3 covers 13 residues. Trimming took off 6 bases at V and 0 bases at J, with 8 bases between the two ends. Looked up from germline, CDR1 is SNHLY and CDR2 is FYNNEI. Random hexamers were used to reverse transcribe an amount of roughly 0.5 to 1 ug RNA. From the immunoSEQ multiplex PCR reads, TCRdb called clonotypes with MiXCR, one entry per CDR3 protein. The sample has 150,000 to 200,000 distinct CDR3 sequences; just over 90% are singletons. In contrast to the negatively isolated CD8+ and CD4+ T cells, TEMRA cells were FACS-enriched.

The source material was CD4+ T cells from PBMCs. V is TRBV2 and J is TRBJ1-1; the D is unclear. The origin of this receptor is a human donor in good health. The CDR3 sequence is CASSGEVNTEAFF. CDR3 bases: TGTGCCAGCAGCGGGGAGGTGAACACTGAAGCTTTCTTT.